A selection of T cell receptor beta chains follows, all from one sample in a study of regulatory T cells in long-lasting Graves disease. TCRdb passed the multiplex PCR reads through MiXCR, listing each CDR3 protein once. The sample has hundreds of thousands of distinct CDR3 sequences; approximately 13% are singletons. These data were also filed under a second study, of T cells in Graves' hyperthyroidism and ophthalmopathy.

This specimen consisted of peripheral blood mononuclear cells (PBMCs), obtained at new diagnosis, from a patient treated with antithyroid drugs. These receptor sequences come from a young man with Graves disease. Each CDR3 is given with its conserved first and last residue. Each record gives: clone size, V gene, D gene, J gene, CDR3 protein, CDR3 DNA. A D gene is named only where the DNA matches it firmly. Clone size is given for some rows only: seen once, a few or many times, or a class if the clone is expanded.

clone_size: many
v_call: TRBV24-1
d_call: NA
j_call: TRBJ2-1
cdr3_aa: CATESTDSYNEQFF
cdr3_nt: TGTGCCACCGAGAGCACAGATTCCTACAATGAGCAGTTCTTC

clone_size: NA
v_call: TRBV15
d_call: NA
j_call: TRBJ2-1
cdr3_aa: CATSRASDAFNEQFF
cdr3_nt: TGTGCCACCAGCAGAGCTAGCGATGCTTTCAATGAGCAGTTCTTC

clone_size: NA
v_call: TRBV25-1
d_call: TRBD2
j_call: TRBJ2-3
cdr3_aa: CASSPQRGTDTRYF
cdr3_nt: TGTGCCAGCAGCCCCCAGCGGGGCACAGATACGCGGTATTTT

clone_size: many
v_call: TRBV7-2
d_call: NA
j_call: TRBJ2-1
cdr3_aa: CASNNLNEQFF
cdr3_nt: TGTGCCAGCAACAACCTTAATGAGCAGTTCTTC

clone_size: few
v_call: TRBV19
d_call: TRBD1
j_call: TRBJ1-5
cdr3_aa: CASSQTGDAGQPQHF
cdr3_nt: TGTGCCAGTAGTCAAACAGGGGACGCCGGACAGCCCCAGCATTTT

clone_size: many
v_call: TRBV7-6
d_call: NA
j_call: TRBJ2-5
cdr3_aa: CASSQQETQYF
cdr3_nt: TGTGCCAGCAGCCAACAAGAGACCCAGTACTTC

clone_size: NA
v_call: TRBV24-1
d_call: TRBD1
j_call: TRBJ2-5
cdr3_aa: CATARGQAQETQYF
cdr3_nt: TGTGCCACCGCACGGGGACAGGCCCAAGAGACCCAGTACTTC

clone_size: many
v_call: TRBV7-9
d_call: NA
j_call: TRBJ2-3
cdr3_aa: CASSLLASGDTQYF
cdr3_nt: TGTGCCAGCAGCCTTCTAGCGTCAGGAGATACGCAGTATTTT

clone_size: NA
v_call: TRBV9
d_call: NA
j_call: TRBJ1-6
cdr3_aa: CASSVDEYSPLHF
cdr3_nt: TGTGCCAGCAGCGTAGATGAGTATTCACCCCTCCACTTT

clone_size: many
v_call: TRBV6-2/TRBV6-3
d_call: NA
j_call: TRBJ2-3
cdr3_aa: CASSFHREPTYTQYF
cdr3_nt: TGTGCCAGCAGTTTTCACAGGGAACCCACATATACGCAGTATTTT

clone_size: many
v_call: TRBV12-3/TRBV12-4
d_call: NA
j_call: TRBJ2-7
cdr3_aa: CASCLGSYEQYF
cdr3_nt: TGTGCCAGCTGCTTGGGCTCCTACGAGCAGTACTTC

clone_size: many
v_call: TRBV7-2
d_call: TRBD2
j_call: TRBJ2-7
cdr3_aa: CAILGGTYEQYF
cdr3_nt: TGTGCCATCCTGGGGGGGACCTACGAGCAGTACTTC

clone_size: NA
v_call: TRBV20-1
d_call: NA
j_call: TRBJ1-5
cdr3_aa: CSAETEDQPQHF
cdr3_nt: TGCAGTGCGGAGACAGAGGATCAGCCCCAGCATTTT

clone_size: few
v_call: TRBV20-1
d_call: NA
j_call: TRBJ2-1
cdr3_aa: CSARARTVYNEQFF
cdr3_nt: TGCAGTGCTAGAGCTCGGACGGTCTACAATGAGCAGTTCTTC

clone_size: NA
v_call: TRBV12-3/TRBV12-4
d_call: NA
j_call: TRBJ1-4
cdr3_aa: CASSPGQPGGLFF
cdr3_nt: TGTGCCAGCAGTCCAGGACAGCCTGGCGGACTGTTTTTT

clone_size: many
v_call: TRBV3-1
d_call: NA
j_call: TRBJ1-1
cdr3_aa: CASSRGGGTEAFF
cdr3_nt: TGTGCCAGCAGCAGGGGGGGGGGAACTGAAGCTTTCTTT

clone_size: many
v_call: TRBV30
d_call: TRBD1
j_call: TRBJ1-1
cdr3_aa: CAWSTGVNTEAFF
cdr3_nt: TGTGCCTGGTCCACAGGGGTGAACACTGAAGCTTTCTTT

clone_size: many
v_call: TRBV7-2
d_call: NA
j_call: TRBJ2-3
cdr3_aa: CASSEGRVDTQYF
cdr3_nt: TGTGCCAGCAGCGAGGGCAGGGTAGATACGCAGTATTTT

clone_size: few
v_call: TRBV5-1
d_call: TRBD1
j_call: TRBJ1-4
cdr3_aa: CASSLEGAHTEKLFF
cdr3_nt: TGCGCCAGCAGCTTGGAGGGGGCGCATACTGAAAAACTGTTTTTT

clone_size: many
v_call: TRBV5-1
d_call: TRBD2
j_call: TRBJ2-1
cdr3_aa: CASSSPTDGGASYNEQFF
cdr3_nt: TGCGCCAGCAGCTCTCCCACGGACGGGGGGGCTTCCTACAATGAGCAGTTCTTC

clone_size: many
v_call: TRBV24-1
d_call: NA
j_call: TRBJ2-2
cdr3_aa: CATSVQPTGELFF
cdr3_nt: TGTGCCACCAGTGTCCAGCCTACCGGGGAGCTGTTTTTT

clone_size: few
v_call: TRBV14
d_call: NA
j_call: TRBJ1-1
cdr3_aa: CASGQGRGSTEAFF
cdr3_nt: TGTGCCAGCGGCCAGGGGAGGGGTTCGACTGAAGCTTTCTTT

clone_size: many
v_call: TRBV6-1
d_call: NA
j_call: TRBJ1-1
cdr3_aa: CASTSLKSEAFF
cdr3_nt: TGTGCCAGCACCTCTTTGAAGTCTGAAGCTTTCTTT

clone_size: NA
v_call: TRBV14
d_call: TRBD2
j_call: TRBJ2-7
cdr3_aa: CASSPRTSGRFGSYEQYF
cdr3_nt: TGTGCCAGCAGCCCCAGGACTAGCGGGAGGTTCGGGTCCTACGAGCAGTACTTC